This T cell receptor beta chain was recorded in a study of early T cells in non-severe SARS-CoV-2 infection. Whole-study context: Whole-blood bulk RNA, unsorted, was sequenced, and chains were unpaired.

The study's findings and limits: Private and CD4 specificities were missed by VDJdb matching, which favored anti-spike CD8 responses.

This clonotype was seen at least ten times. Its specificity is not known. Attached unique molecular identifiers marked individual cDNA molecules. TCRdb processed the 5' RACE reads anew with MiXCR; each CDR3 protein has one entry. The sample has about 98,000 distinct CDR3 sequences; approximately 11% are singletons. V lost 2 bases and J 0 bases, leaving 9 bases between the germline ends. The CDR3 totals 15 residues. The rearrangement joins TRBV12-3 or TRBV12-4 to TRBJ2-3; D possibly corresponds to TRBD2 (6 bases). Sequences were obtained from whole blood. The TCR sequence derives from an adult who was a healthcare worker with PCR-confirmed SARS-CoV-2 infection or an uninfected control (not recorded which). As DNA, the CDR3 is TGTGCCAGCAGTTTATGGAGGGATAGCACAGATACGCAGTATTTT. Translated: CASSLWRDSTDTQYF.